This TCR beta chain was recovered during a study of Graves' ophthalmopathy and Graves' hyperthyroidism. Germline V gene sequence: CDR1 SGHTS, CDR2 YDEGEE. V lost 4 bases and J 7 bases, leaving 12 bases between the germline ends. This CDR3 comprises 12 residues. Thyroid ultrasound, orbital computed tomography, TRAb, serum thyroxine and clinical symptoms formed the basis of diagnosis. From fresh peripheral blood, 10 ml in volume, the PBMCs were obtained. Beta-chain TCR CDR3 regions were amplified from RNA transcripts. The workflow started with a first-round RT-PCR run with HTBI primers and then moved on to a second-round multiplex PCR. Each CDR3 protein gets one entry after TCRdb re-called the multiplex PCR reads with MiXCR. The data hold approximately 700,000 distinct CDR3 sequences, with 35% to 50% observed a single time. Study observations and caveats: Detected in blood as well were most expanded thyroid clonotypes with frequency above 0.001.

Points on this clonotype: As yet, its antigen is unknown.

Sequencing used peripheral blood. This receptor was identified in an adult man with Graves' ophthalmopathy. J is TRBJ2-7 and V is TRBV5-8; D not certain. The CDR3 DNA is TGTGCCAGCAGCCGACAAGAAGGGGAGCAGTACTTC. Residues: CASSRQEGEQYF.